Listed below are T cell receptor beta chains from one sample, sequenced in a study of T cell changes during pregnancy in multiple sclerosis. Here immunoSEQ multiplex PCR was the method, and the copy in TCRdb shows in-frame clones only, minus some. The repertoire holds 50,000 to 70,000 clones, with about nine tenths as singletons. The sample was peripheral blood, taken in the third trimester of pregnancy. The receptors originated from a female donor in good health, enrolled as a control in a pregnancy study. CDR3s include the opening cysteine and the closing phenylalanine or tryptophan. Each record gives: clone size, V gene, D gene, J gene, CDR3 protein, CDR3 DNA. D genes are given only for firm matches. For some rows the clone size is stated as once, few or many, or as a class when expanded; others skip it.

abundance: once
v_gene: TRBV28
d_gene: TRBD1
j_gene: TRBJ2-7
CDR3aa: CASRTGSSYEQYF
CDR3nt: TGTGCCAGCCGGACAGGGAGCTCCTACGAGCAGTACTTC

abundance: -
v_gene: TRBV6-5
d_gene: -
j_gene: TRBJ1-3
CDR3aa: CASRGVPNTIYF
CDR3nt: TGTGCCAGCAGGGGAGTACCCAACACCATATATTTT

abundance: -
v_gene: TRBV28
d_gene: -
j_gene: TRBJ2-7
CDR3aa: CASSPILTPDSYEQYF
CDR3nt: TGTGCCAGCAGTCCGATACTAACCCCTGACTCCTACGAGCAGTACTTC

abundance: -
v_gene: TRBV9
d_gene: TRBD2
j_gene: TRBJ2-1
CDR3aa: CASSVEGGRALYNEQFF
CDR3nt: TGTGCCAGCAGCGTAGAGGGCGGGAGGGCCCTATACAATGAGCAGTTCTTC

abundance: -
v_gene: TRBV7-8
d_gene: -
j_gene: TRBJ2-1
CDR3aa: CASSWGLRVPNNEQFF
CDR3nt: TGTGCCAGCAGCTGGGGTTTGAGGGTACCAAACAATGAGCAGTTCTTC

abundance: -
v_gene: TRBV6-1
d_gene: -
j_gene: TRBJ2-7
CDR3aa: CASSETIASSYEQYF
CDR3nt: TGTGCCAGCAGCGAGACTATCGCGAGCTCCTACGAGCAGTACTTC

abundance: once
v_gene: TRBV7-7
d_gene: -
j_gene: TRBJ2-2
CDR3aa: CASSSYRDSSGTGELFF
CDR3nt: TGTGCTAGCAGCTCCTACCGGGACTCCTCGGGCACCGGGGAGCTGTTTTTT

abundance: -
v_gene: TRBV30
d_gene: TRBD1
j_gene: TRBJ1-3
CDR3aa: CASDRGLSGSGNTIYF
CDR3nt: TGTGCCTCAGACAGGGGGCTTTCCGGCTCTGGAAACACCATATATTTT

abundance: once
v_gene: TRBV5-8
d_gene: -
j_gene: TRBJ2-7
CDR3aa: CASSSVKGGIYEQYF
CDR3nt: TGTGCCAGCAGCTCCGTTAAAGGGGGAATATACGAGCAGTACTTC

abundance: -
v_gene: TRBV14
d_gene: -
j_gene: TRBJ1-1
CDR3aa: CASSLQGNTEAFF
CDR3nt: TGTGCCAGCAGCCTACAGGGGAACACTGAAGCTTTCTTT

abundance: -
v_gene: TRBV5-1
d_gene: -
j_gene: TRBJ1-2
CDR3aa: CASSPVGPSYGYTF
CDR3nt: TGCGCCAGCAGCCCGGTGGGGCCGTCCTATGGCTACACCTTC

abundance: -
v_gene: TRBV5-4
d_gene: TRBD1
j_gene: TRBJ1-2
CDR3aa: CASSSEQGPSVYGYTF
CDR3nt: TGTGCCAGCAGCTCAGAACAGGGGCCCTCTGTCTATGGCTACACCTTC

abundance: -
v_gene: TRBV2
d_gene: TRBD2
j_gene: TRBJ2-5
CDR3aa: CASSETSGGETQYF
CDR3nt: TGTGCCAGCAGTGAAACTAGCGGGGGGGAGACCCAGTACTTC

abundance: once
v_gene: TRBV14
d_gene: TRBD1
j_gene: TRBJ1-5
CDR3aa: CASSQDRGTGGGGDSNQPQHF
CDR3nt: TGTGCCAGCAGCCAAGATAGAGGGACAGGGGGCGGAGGGGATAGCAATCAGCCCCAGCATTTT

abundance: -
v_gene: TRBV7-2
d_gene: -
j_gene: TRBJ1-4
CDR3aa: CASSDGVEKLFF
CDR3nt: TGTGCCAGCAGCGACGGGGTCGAAAAACTGTTTTTT

abundance: -
v_gene: TRBV6-5
d_gene: -
j_gene: TRBJ2-5
CDR3aa: CASSWDFGGKTQYF
CDR3nt: TGTGCCAGCAGTTGGGACTTTGGGGGGAAGACCCAGTACTTC

abundance: -
v_gene: TRBV30
d_gene: -
j_gene: TRBJ2-7
CDR3aa: CAWIATTTYEQYF
CDR3nt: TGTGCCTGGATAGCCACTACAACCTACGAGCAGTACTTC

abundance: -
v_gene: TRBV7-9
d_gene: TRBD1
j_gene: TRBJ2-7
CDR3aa: CASSLQGAYEQYF
CDR3nt: TGTGCCAGCAGCTTACAGGGGGCCTACGAGCAGTACTTC

abundance: -
v_gene: TRBV5-1
d_gene: TRBD1
j_gene: TRBJ2-5
CDR3aa: CASSSGTGGRETQYF
CDR3nt: TGCGCCAGCAGCTCCGGGACAGGGGGGCGCGAGACCCAGTACTTC

abundance: once
v_gene: TRBV27
d_gene: -
j_gene: TRBJ1-5
CDR3aa: CASSYTGQNQPQHF
CDR3nt: TGTGCCAGCAGTTATACAGGGCAAAATCAGCCCCAGCATTTT

abundance: -
v_gene: TRBV5-6
d_gene: TRBD1
j_gene: TRBJ1-1
CDR3aa: CASSPLLRGPFEDTEAFF
CDR3nt: TGTGCCAGCAGCCCACTCTTGAGGGGGCCCTTTGAGGACACTGAAGCTTTCTTT

abundance: -
v_gene: TRBV28
d_gene: TRBD1
j_gene: TRBJ1-2
CDR3aa: CASSLGTGGNGYTF
CDR3nt: TGTGCCAGCAGTTTAGGGACAGGGGGTAACGGCTACACCTTC

abundance: -
v_gene: TRBV2
d_gene: TRBD1
j_gene: TRBJ2-7
CDR3aa: CASSATGTGGDEQYF
CDR3nt: TGTGCCAGCAGTGCAACCGGGACAGGGGGCGACGAGCAGTACTTC

abundance: -
v_gene: TRBV7-2
d_gene: -
j_gene: TRBJ1-5
CDR3aa: CASSFEANQPQHF
CDR3nt: TGTGCCAGCAGCTTCGAGGCTAATCAGCCCCAGCATTTT

abundance: -
v_gene: TRBV6-6
d_gene: TRBD1
j_gene: TRBJ2-7
CDR3aa: CASSGTANSYEQYF
CDR3nt: TGTGCCAGCAGTGGGACAGCCAACTCCTACGAGCAGTACTTC

abundance: -
v_gene: TRBV11-2
d_gene: -
j_gene: TRBJ2-3
CDR3aa: CASSSTVTDTQYF
CDR3nt: TGTGCCAGCAGCTCGACTGTCACAGATACGCAGTATTTT

abundance: -
v_gene: TRBV6-6
d_gene: TRBD2
j_gene: TRBJ2-5
CDR3aa: CASSPGTSGDETQYF
CDR3nt: TGTGCCAGCAGTCCCGGGACTAGCGGGGACGAGACCCAGTACTTC

abundance: -
v_gene: TRBV9
d_gene: -
j_gene: TRBJ2-3
CDR3aa: CASSVGPGGITDTQYF
CDR3nt: TGTGCCAGCAGCGTAGGCCCCGGGGGTATTACAGATACGCAGTATTTT

abundance: -
v_gene: TRBV19
d_gene: -
j_gene: TRBJ1-5
CDR3aa: CASSSTATYSNQPQHF
CDR3nt: TGTGCCAGTAGTTCGACAGCTACTTATAGCAATCAGCCCCAGCATTTT

abundance: -
v_gene: TRBV5-6
d_gene: TRBD1
j_gene: TRBJ1-1
CDR3aa: CASSGDRGWDTEAFF
CDR3nt: TGTGCCAGCAGCGGCGACAGGGGGTGGGACACTGAAGCTTTCTTT

abundance: -
v_gene: TRBV13
d_gene: TRBD2
j_gene: TRBJ2-7
CDR3aa: CASSNWGGMSYEQYF
CDR3nt: TGTGCCAGCAGCAACTGGGGGGGGATGTCCTACGAGCAGTACTTC

abundance: -
v_gene: TRBV27
d_gene: TRBD2
j_gene: TRBJ2-5
CDR3aa: CASRLKGLAGGPEETQYF
CDR3nt: TGTGCCAGCAGGCTTAAGGGCCTAGCGGGAGGACCGGAGGAGACCCAGTACTTC

abundance: -
v_gene: TRBV2
d_gene: TRBD2
j_gene: TRBJ2-7
CDR3aa: CASSGGLAGGSSYEQYF
CDR3nt: TGTGCCAGCAGTGGGGGACTAGCGGGAGGGAGTTCCTACGAGCAGTACTTC

abundance: -
v_gene: TRBV6-4
d_gene: TRBD2
j_gene: TRBJ2-3
CDR3aa: CASSDSAGAQDTQYF
CDR3nt: TGTGCCAGCAGTGATTCAGCGGGAGCTCAAGATACGCAGTATTTT

abundance: -
v_gene: TRBV7-6
d_gene: -
j_gene: TRBJ1-4
CDR3aa: CASSLLGEGPGEKLFF
CDR3nt: TGTGCCAGCAGCTTATTAGGGGAGGGCCCTGGGGAAAAACTGTTTTTT

abundance: -
v_gene: TRBV9
d_gene: -
j_gene: TRBJ2-3
CDR3aa: CASSVGSVSTDTQYF
CDR3nt: TGTGCCAGCAGCGTAGGAAGCGTTAGCACAGATACGCAGTATTTT

abundance: -
v_gene: TRBV11-3
d_gene: -
j_gene: TRBJ2-7
CDR3aa: CASSLNSGRGYEQYF
CDR3nt: TGTGCCAGCAGCTTAAATTCTGGAAGGGGTTACGAGCAGTACTTC

abundance: -
v_gene: TRBV5-6
d_gene: -
j_gene: TRBJ1-1
CDR3aa: CASSLVAGVLLGEHTEAFF
CDR3nt: TGTGCCAGCAGCTTGGTGGCAGGGGTCCTACTTGGGGAACACACTGAAGCTTTCTTT

abundance: -
v_gene: TRBV9
d_gene: -
j_gene: TRBJ1-1
CDR3aa: CASSVAGQGPRDTEAFF
CDR3nt: TGTGCCAGCAGCGTAGCAGGGCAGGGGCCGAGGGACACTGAAGCTTTCTTT

abundance: -
v_gene: TRBV6-1
d_gene: -
j_gene: TRBJ1-5
CDR3aa: CAIWGGGNQPQHF
CDR3nt: TGTGCCATTTGGGGGGGCGGCAATCAGCCCCAGCATTTT

abundance: -
v_gene: TRBV19
d_gene: TRBD1
j_gene: TRBJ2-6
CDR3aa: CASTKDRAGANVLTF
CDR3nt: TGTGCCAGTACGAAGGACAGGGCTGGGGCCAACGTCCTGACTTTC

abundance: -
v_gene: TRBV11-2
d_gene: -
j_gene: TRBJ1-1
CDR3aa: CASSLKGGGVEAFF
CDR3nt: TGTGCCAGCAGCTTAAAGGGCGGAGGGGTTGAAGCTTTCTTT

abundance: -
v_gene: TRBV5-1
d_gene: -
j_gene: TRBJ2-2
CDR3aa: CASSLSPGVDTGELFF
CDR3nt: TGCGCCAGCAGCTTGAGTCCGGGGGTTGACACCGGGGAGCTGTTTTTT

abundance: once
v_gene: TRBV28
d_gene: TRBD1
j_gene: TRBJ1-2
CDR3aa: CASSPSLTGRRDGYTF
CDR3nt: TGTGCCAGCAGTCCCTCCCTGACAGGGAGGAGGGATGGCTACACCTTC

abundance: -
v_gene: TRBV9
d_gene: TRBD2
j_gene: TRBJ2-3
CDR3aa: CASSPRGGTSTDTQYF
CDR3nt: TGTGCCAGCAGCCCACGGGGGGGGACTAGCACAGATACGCAGTATTTT

abundance: -
v_gene: TRBV29-1
d_gene: TRBD1
j_gene: TRBJ1-2
CDR3aa: CSVVIGTGGFNGYTF
CDR3nt: TGCAGCGTTGTCATCGGGACAGGGGGCTTTAATGGCTACACCTTC

abundance: -
v_gene: TRBV6-1
d_gene: TRBD1
j_gene: TRBJ1-4
CDR3aa: CASRAGTENEKLFF
CDR3nt: TGTGCCAGCAGAGCCGGGACAGAGAATGAAAAACTGTTTTTT